The 20 T cell receptor beta chains in this list originate from one sample, sequenced in a study of blood T cell repertoires in COVID-19. Profiled with immunoSEQ multiplex PCR; TCRdb holds only in-frame clones, not every one. The repertoire has about 390,000 clones, about 83% of them found once; the top ten carry about 9.4%. The specimen sequenced was PBMCs or T cells enriched from blood (not recorded which). Receptors were obtained from a woman aged 45-65 years who had recovered from COVID-19.

The chain recombines TRBV5-1 with TRBJ1-1; 7 bases align to TRBD1. The CDR3 runs 14 residues. Losses at the gene ends were 5 bases for V and 6 bases for J; bases not matched to a gene: 10. Per the germline V gene, CDR1 is SGHRS and CDR2 is YFSETQ. This chain's CDR3 is CASRRDSTVAEAFF. The CDR3 DNA follows: TGCGCCAGCAGACGGGACAGCACGGTCGCTGAAGCTTTCTTT.

Written as DNA, the CDR3 is TGTGCCAGCAGCTTATGGGATTCGGCCCCAGGGACTGAAGCTTTCTTT. Amino acids: CASSLWDSAPGTEAFF. The rearrangement uses TRBV7-8 and TRBJ1-1; D is possibly TRBD1 (5 bases). The length of the CDR3 is 16 residues. Germline CDR1 reads SGHVS; CDR2 reads FQNEAQ. The V end was cut by 2 bases, the J end by 5 bases, with 18 bases between.

J is TRBJ1-3 and V is TRBV7-9; D unclear. The CDR3 totals 13 residues. Deletions cut 2 bases from V and 10 bases from J, with 12 bases between. The germline CDR1 and CDR2 sequences are SEHNR and FQNEAQ (reference sequence). CDR3 sequence (DNA): TGTGCCAGCAGCTTACCCAGGCTCTCGACCATATATTTT. Translated: CASSLPRLSTIYF.

This chain's CDR3 is CASKTDRSYGYTF. CDR3 nucleotide sequence: TGTGCCAGCAAAACTGACAGGAGCTATGGCTACACCTTC. The chain links TRBV5-6 to TRBJ1-2; D possibly corresponds to TRBD1 (6 bases). The germline CDR1 and CDR2 sequences are SGHDT and YYEEEE. The V end was cut by 6 bases, the J end by 4 bases, with 13 bases between. The CDR3 spans 13 residues.

V usage is TRBV7-2 and J usage is TRBJ2-7; D possibly corresponds to TRBD1 (6 bases). V lost 5 bases, J lost 7 bases, and 15 bases lay in between. The CDR3 is made up of 13 amino acids. The germline V gene encodes CDR1 SGHTA and CDR2 FQGNSA. CDR3 sequence reads: CASSKRQAGEQYF. DNA for the CDR3: TGTGCCAGCAGCAAGAGACAGGCGGGTGAGCAGTACTTC.

This chain links TRBV10-3 with TRBJ1-5, with TRBD1 matching over 7 bases. The CDR3 extends over 13 amino acids. CDR1 and CDR2 (germline): ENHRY, SYGVKD. Losses at the gene ends were 4 bases for V and 9 bases for J; bases not matched to a gene: 6. CDR3 protein: CAISVGTVGPQHF. DNA for the CDR3: TGTGCCATCAGTGTTGGGACAGTAGGGCCCCAGCATTTT.

This chain uses TRBV7-2 with TRBJ1-2; TRBD1 aligns across 7 bases. The germline CDR1 and CDR2 sequences are SGHTA and FQGNSA. The CDR3 has 15 residues. V trimming: 1 base; J trimming: 4 bases; junction bases outside the gene matches: 6. The CDR3 DNA follows: TGTGCCAGCAGCTTAGGGTATGGGACAGCCTATGGCTACACCTTC. Translation: CASSLGYGTAYGYTF.

The genes are TRBV5-1 and TRBJ1-2; D is uncertain. This CDR3 region has 13 residues. Trimming pared 1 base from V and 8 bases from J, leaving 12 bases between. Germline V CDR1 and CDR2: SGHRS, YFSETQ. CDR3 sequence (DNA): TGCGCCAGCAGCTTGATCTCCTTCGAGGGCTACACCTTC. This sequence encodes CASSLISFEGYTF.

The chain is built from TRBV10-2 and TRBJ1-2, with unresolved D. This CDR3 has 15 amino acids. Looked up from germline, CDR1 is WSHSY and CDR2 is SAAADI. V gave up 10 bases and J gave up 0 bases, with 18 bases separating them. CDR3 bases: TGCGCCACCTCCCCCCGGGTCAAAACTAACTATGGCTACACCTTC. This translates into CATSPRVKTNYGYTF.

There are a few counts of this clone. The chain combines TRBV27 with TRBJ2-7, with 8 bases that match TRBD2. This CDR3 has 14 residues. Unmatched junction bases numbered 9, after V lost 5 bases and J lost 6 bases. The V gene's germline CDR1 is MNHEY and CDR2 SMNVEV (reference sequence). The DNA of the CDR3 is TGTGCCAGCAGTAGAGGGACTAGTATTTCCGAGCAGTACTTC. Its protein product is CASSRGTSISEQYF.

This chain links TRBV7-9 with TRBJ1-1; TRBD1 matches at 7 bases. The CDR3 is made up of 14 amino acids. The J segment lost 7 bases and the V segment lost 1 base, leaving 6 bases of the junction unmatched. Germline CDR1 is SEHNR and CDR2 is FQNEAQ (reference sequence). CDR3 amino acids: CASSLVGGQLEAFF. The CDR3 region has the DNA TGTGCCAGCAGCTTAGTAGGGGGACAGCTTGAAGCTTTCTTT.

The rearrangement uses TRBV7-9 and TRBJ1-3, with D possibly matching TRBD1 (5 bases). Germline V gene data show CDR1 as SEHNR and CDR2 as FQNEAQ (reference sequence). The V gene lost 3 bases and the J gene lost 2 bases, with 20 bases spanning the gap. The CDR3 totals 18 residues. The CDR3 sequence is CASSFPSPTGYAGNTIYF. The CDR3 region has the DNA TGTGCCAGCAGCTTCCCCTCCCCTACAGGTTATGCTGGAAACACCATATATTTT. Looking up the rest from reference TRBV7-9 and TRBJ1-3 gives the full variable domain: DTGVSQNPRHKITKRGQNVTFRCDPISEHNRLYWYRQTLGQGPEFLTYFQNEAQLEKSRLLSDRFSAERPKGSFSTLEIQRTEQGDSAMYLCASSFPSPTGYAGNTIYFGEGSWLTVV.

This chain connects TRBV7-9 to TRBJ1-5; a weak D match, TRBD1 (6 bases). Per germline, CDR1 SEHNR and CDR2 FQNEAQ (reference sequence). The ends were cut back, 1 base at V and 2 bases at J, with 9 bases in the middle. This CDR3 is 15 amino acids long. DNA for the CDR3: TGTGCCAGCAGCTTAGACGGGGGGCGCAATCAGCCCCAGCATTTT. Encoded protein: CASSLDGGRNQPQHF.

The CDR3 here is CASLFRGHSYEQYF. The CDR3 nucleotides are TGTGCCAGCCTATTCAGGGGGCACTCCTACGAGCAGTACTTC. V gene TRBV2 combines with J gene TRBJ2-7; the match to TRBD1 covers 8 bases. J was trimmed by 0 bases and V by 8 bases; bases with no gene match: 6. The CDR3 runs 14 residues. Germline V CDR1 and CDR2: SNHLY, FYNNEI.

The chain joins TRBV5-1 to TRBJ2-2; TRBD1 aligns across 8 bases. CDR1 is SGHRS and CDR2 is YFSETQ in the germline V gene. This CDR3 has 17 amino acids. The V and J ends lost 3 bases and 2 bases, in that order; junction bases with no gene match: 9. In nucleotides, the CDR3 is TGCGCCAGCAGCTCGCCTCCCGGGACAGGCAACACCGGGGAGCTGTTTTTT. As protein: CASSSPPGTGNTGELFF.

Regarding this clone: Other DNA sequences in this sample translate to the same CDR3. CDR3 sequence reads: CASTSGNTIYF. CDR3 DNA: TGTGCCAGCACGTCCGGTAACACCATATATTTT. V gene TRBV25-1 combines with J gene TRBJ1-3; D not resolved. Trimming took 7 bases from V and 7 from J, leaving 8 bases between them. CDR1 is MGHDK, CDR2 SYGVNS, per germline. This CDR3 has 11 amino acids.

The chain couples TRBV4-1 to TRBJ2-1, with 7 bases lining up with TRBD2. This CDR3 has 18 residues. J gave up 2 bases and V 0 bases, and 10 bases lay outside the gene matches. Germline CDR1 and CDR2: MGHRA and YSYEKL. CDR3 sequence: CASSQESRLAITYNEQFF. In DNA form, the CDR3 reads TGCGCCAGCAGCCAAGAGTCGAGACTAGCTATAACCTACAATGAGCAGTTCTTC.

V usage is TRBV5-1 and J usage is TRBJ1-1; TRBD1 agrees at 9 bases. The germline CDR1 and CDR2 sequences are SGHRS and YFSETQ. CDR3 length: 14 residues. The V gene end was trimmed by 6 bases and the J gene end by 8 bases; junction bases not matched to a gene: 11. CDR3 in amino acids: CASKVDRGKAEAFF. The DNA for the CDR3 is TGCGCCAGCAAGGTGGACAGGGGAAAGGCCGAAGCTTTCTTT.

The chain links TRBV30 to TRBJ1-1; the D is unclear. CDR1 and CDR2 from the germline V gene are GTSNPN and SVGIG (reference sequence). The CDR3 totals 12 residues. The V gene lost 3 bases and the J gene lost 0 bases, with 5 bases spanning the gap. Here the CDR3 reads CAWSHLNTEAFF. Written as DNA, the CDR3 is TGTGCCTGGAGCCACTTGAACACTGAAGCTTTCTTT.

The chain joins TRBV6-5 to TRBJ2-7; 8 positions agree with TRBD1. Germline V gene data show CDR1 as MNHEY and CDR2 as SVGAGI. With 5 bases clipped from V and 7 bases from J, the junction kept 13 bases outside the gene matches. The CDR3 contains 15 residues. The CDR3, as DNA: TGTGCCAGCAGTCCCGGGACAGGCCCTTCGTGGGAGCAGTACTTC. This codes for CASSPGTGPSWEQYF.